Included here is one T cell receptor beta chain sequence, with context. The germline V gene has CDR1 MDHEN and CDR2 SYDVKM. Trimming cost V 4 bases and J 3 bases, with 12 bases left between them. The CDR3 consists of 14 residues. This sample was taken from a study of early T cells in non-severe SARS-CoV-2 infection. Study details: Sequencing targeted bulk RNA from unsorted whole blood, leaving chains unpaired.

Unique molecular identifiers were attached to individual cDNA molecules. One entry per CDR3 protein results from TCRdb running MiXCR on the 5' RACE reads. The table shows around 84,000 distinct CDR3 sequences, with 9% to 14% occurring only once. The chain links TRBV28 to TRBJ1-2; D not certain. The source of this sequence is an adult who was a healthcare worker with PCR-confirmed SARS-CoV-2 infection or an uninfected control (not recorded which). Sequencing input: whole blood. CDR3 sequence reads: CASSSESHYYGYTF. CDR3 coding DNA: TGTGCCAGCAGTTCCGAATCGCACTACTATGGCTACACCTTC.